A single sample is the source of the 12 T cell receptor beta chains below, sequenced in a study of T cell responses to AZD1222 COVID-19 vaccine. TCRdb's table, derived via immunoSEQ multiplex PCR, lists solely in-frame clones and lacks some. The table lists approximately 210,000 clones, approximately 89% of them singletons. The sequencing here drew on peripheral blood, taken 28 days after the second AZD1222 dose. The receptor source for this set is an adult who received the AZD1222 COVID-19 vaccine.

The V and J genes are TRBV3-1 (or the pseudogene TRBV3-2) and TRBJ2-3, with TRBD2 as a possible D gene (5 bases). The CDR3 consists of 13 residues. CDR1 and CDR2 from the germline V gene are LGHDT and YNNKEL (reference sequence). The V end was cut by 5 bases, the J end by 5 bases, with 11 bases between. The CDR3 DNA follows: TGTGCCAGCAGCTCCAAGGGAGTAGATACGCAGTATTTT. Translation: CASSSKGVDTQYF.

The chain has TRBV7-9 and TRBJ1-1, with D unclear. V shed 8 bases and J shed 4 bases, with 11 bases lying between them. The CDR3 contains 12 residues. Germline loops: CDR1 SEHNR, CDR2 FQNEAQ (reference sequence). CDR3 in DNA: TGTGCCAGCGATTCGGTCGTCACTGAAGCTTTCTTT. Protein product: CASDSVVTEAFF.

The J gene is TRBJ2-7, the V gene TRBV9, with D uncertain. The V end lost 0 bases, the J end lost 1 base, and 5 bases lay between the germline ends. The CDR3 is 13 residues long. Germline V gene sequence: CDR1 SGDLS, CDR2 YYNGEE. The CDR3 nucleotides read TGTGCCAGCAGCGTAGCCATGTCCTACGAGCAGTACTTC. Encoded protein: CASSVAMSYEQYF.

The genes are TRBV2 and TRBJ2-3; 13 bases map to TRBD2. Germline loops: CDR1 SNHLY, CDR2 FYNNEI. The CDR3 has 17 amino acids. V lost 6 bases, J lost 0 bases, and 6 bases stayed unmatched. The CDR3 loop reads CASRATSGRRSTDTQYF. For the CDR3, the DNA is TGTGCCAGCAGGGCGACTAGCGGGAGGCGGAGCACAGATACGCAGTATTTT.

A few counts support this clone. CDR3 in DNA: TGTGCCATCAGTGAACCCCAGACTAGAGGAGATACGCAGTATTTT. It yields the protein CAISEPQTRGDTQYF. J is TRBJ2-3 and V is TRBV10-3; perhaps TRBD2 as D (6 bases). The CDR3 runs to 15 residues. V lost 3 bases and J lost 5, with 15 bases in between. From germline, CDR1 is ENHRY and CDR2 SYGVKD.

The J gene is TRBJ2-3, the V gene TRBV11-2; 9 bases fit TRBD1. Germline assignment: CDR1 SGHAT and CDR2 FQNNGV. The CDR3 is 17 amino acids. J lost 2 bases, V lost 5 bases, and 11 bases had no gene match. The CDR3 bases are TGTGCCAGCAGCACGTACAGGGGGCCTCTGTCCACAGATACGCAGTATTTT. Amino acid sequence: CASSTYRGPLSTDTQYF.

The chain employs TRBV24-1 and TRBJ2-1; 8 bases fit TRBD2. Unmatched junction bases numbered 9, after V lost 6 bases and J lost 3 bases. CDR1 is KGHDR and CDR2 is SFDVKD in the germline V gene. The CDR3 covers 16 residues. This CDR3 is CATSSGSKTFYNEQFF. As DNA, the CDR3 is TGTGCCACCAGTAGCGGGAGTAAGACCTTCTACAATGAGCAGTTCTTC.

For the CDR3, the DNA is TGTGCCAGCAGCTTTAGCGGGAGGACCGGGGAGCTGTTTTTT. Protein sequence: CASSFSGRTGELFF. The chain uses TRBV11-3 and TRBJ2-2; 10 bases agree with TRBD2. The CDR3 is made up of 14 amino acids. With 3 bases clipped from V and 5 bases from J, the junction kept 0 bases outside the gene matches. In germline, CDR1 is SGHNT, CDR2 YENEEA.

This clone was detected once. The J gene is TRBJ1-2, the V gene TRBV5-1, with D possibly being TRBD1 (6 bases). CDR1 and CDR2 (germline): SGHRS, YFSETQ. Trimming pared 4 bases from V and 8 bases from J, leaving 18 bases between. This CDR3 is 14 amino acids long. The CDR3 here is CASSPRDTVGGYTF. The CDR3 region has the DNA TGCGCCAGCAGCCCGCGGGACACCGTCGGGGGCTACACCTTC. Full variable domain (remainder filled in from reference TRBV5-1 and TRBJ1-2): KAGVTQTPRYLIKTRGQQVTLSCSPISGHRSVSWYQQTPGQGLQFLFEYFSETQRNKGNFPGRFSGRQFSNSRSEMNVSTLELGDSALYLCASSPRDTVGGYTFGSGTRLTVV.

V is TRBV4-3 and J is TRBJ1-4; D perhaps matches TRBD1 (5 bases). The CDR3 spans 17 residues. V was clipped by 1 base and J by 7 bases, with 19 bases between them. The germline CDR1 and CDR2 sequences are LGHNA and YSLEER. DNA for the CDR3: TGCGCCAGCAGCCAAGGGAGTTCTCTGGCGGGGGGTGAAAAACTGTTTTTT. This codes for CASSQGSSLAGGEKLFF.

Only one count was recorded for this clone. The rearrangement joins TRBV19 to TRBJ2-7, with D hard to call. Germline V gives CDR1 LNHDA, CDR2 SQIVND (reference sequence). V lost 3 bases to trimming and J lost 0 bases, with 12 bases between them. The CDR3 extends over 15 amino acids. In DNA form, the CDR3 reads TGTGCCAGTAGTATGGCGATCAACCCCTCCTACGAGCAGTACTTC. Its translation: CASSMAINPSYEQYF.

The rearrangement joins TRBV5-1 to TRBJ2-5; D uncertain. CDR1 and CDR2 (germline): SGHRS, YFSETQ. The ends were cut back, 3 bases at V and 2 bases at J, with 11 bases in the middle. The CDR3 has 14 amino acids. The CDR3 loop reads CASSSGGKQETQYF. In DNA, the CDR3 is TGCGCCAGCAGCTCCGGCGGCAAACAAGAGACCCAGTACTTC. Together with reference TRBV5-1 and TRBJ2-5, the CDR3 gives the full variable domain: KAGVTQTPRYLIKTRGQQVTLSCSPISGHRSVSWYQQTPGQGLQFLFEYFSETQRNKGNFPGRFSGRQFSNSRSEMNVSTLELGDSALYLCASSSGGKQETQYFGPGTRLLVL.